This TCR beta chain comes out of a study of blood T cell repertoires in COVID-19. Study-wide background: The study drew acute and convalescent COVID-19 samples from the United States, Italy and Spain. From T cells, B-cell-depleted T cells, or PBMCs came the material, which was cDNA or gDNA.

Patients of the Seattle cohort, enrolled during active infection, were followed longitudinally. Here immunoSEQ multiplex PCR was the method, and the copy in TCRdb shows in-frame clones only, minus some. Of under 250,000 clones detected, roughly 85% appear once; the ten largest clones hold approximately 5.1%. The source is a man aged 45-60 years with COVID-19, enrolled during active disease. The sequenced sample was peripheral blood.

The CDR3 sequence is CASSFSTGANEKLFF. For the CDR3, the DNA is TGTGCCAGCAGCTTTTCGACAGGGGCTAATGAAAAACTGTTTTTT. This sequence joins TRBV6-4 and TRBJ1-4, with 8 bases aligning to TRBD1. V shed 6 bases and J 3 bases; nucleotides not matched to a gene: 6. The CDR3 is 15 residues long. Germline CDR1 MRHNA, CDR2 SNTAGT.